This TCR beta chain was identified during a study of cytomegalovirus exposure and HLA in healthy donors. Regarding the study as a whole: Reports indicated that the classifier achieved high specificity and sensitivity in diagnosing cytomegalovirus status. TCR clusters originating in the first cohort tended to co-occur in the approximately 120 validation repertoires, according to a later analysis.

Produced via immunoSEQ multiplex PCR; TCRdb's table is partial and in-frame only. This sample has about 280,000 clones, with roughly 90% found just once. For this clone: The antigen is undetermined.

Germline V gene sequence: CDR1 ENHRY, CDR2 SYGVKD. V shed 4 bases, J shed 2 bases, and the junction held 5 bases outside the gene matches. This CDR3 spans 14 amino acids. This TCR was sampled from a woman aged 18-29 years in good health and CMV-seronegative. The sample was PBMCs. The V call is TRBV10-3, the J call TRBJ2-7; TRBD2 agrees at 7 bases. CDR3 loop: CAISGAAGAYEQYF. CDR3 sequence (DNA): TGTGCCATCAGTGGAGCGGCGGGGGCCTACGAGCAGTACTTC.